This is a list of T cell receptor beta chains from one sample in a study of CD8 T cells in ankylosing spondylitis. TCRdb re-derived calls from the 5' RACE reads in MiXCR, one entry per CDR3 protein. The table has 650,000 to 800,000 distinct CDR3 sequences, around 19% seen once. Sequencing used blood, either unsorted or a sorted T cell fraction (not recorded which). These receptors all come from a male donor with ankylosing spondylitis. Both conserved end residues are part of each CDR3. A D gene is named only where the DNA matches it firmly. Clone size is stated in some rows and not others, as once, few, many or a class when expanded.

clone_size d_call j_call v_call cdr3_nt cdr3_aa
NA NA TRBJ2-2 TRBV3-1 TGTGCCAGCAGCCAAAGGCGGGCCGCGAACACCGGGGAGCTGTTTTTT CASSQRRAANTGELFF
few TRBD1 TRBJ1-2 TRBV3-1 TGTGCCAGCAGGGGGGGGGACAGGAGTTCCTATGGCTACACCTTC CASRGGDRSSYGYTF
few NA TRBJ2-7 TRBV5-6 TGTGCCAGCAGCCAAAGCGGGACAGCTTTCTCCTACGAGCAGTACTTC CASSQSGTAFSYEQYF
few NA TRBJ1-1 TRBV7-9 TGTGCCAGCAGCTTAGCTTGGGTGCAGAACACTGAAGCTTTCTTT CASSLAWVQNTEAFF
few NA TRBJ2-5 TRBV7-6 TGTGCCAGCAGCTCCGGGATGCAACAAGAGACCCAGTACTTC CASSSGMQQETQYF
few TRBD2 TRBJ2-1 TRBV11-2 TGTGCCAGCAGCTTAGGGGCCCCGAGCGGGAGGGTTCTTGGGCAGTTCTTC CASSLGAPSGRVLGQFF
few NA TRBJ2-1 TRBV25-1 TGTGCCAGCAGTGGGTTTAGCGTCAGCTCCTACAATGAGCAGTTCTTC CASSGFSVSSYNEQFF
NA NA TRBJ2-3 TRBV29-1 TGCAGCGTCGTCAAAGATAGCACAGATACGCAGTATTTT CSVVKDSTDTQYF
few NA TRBJ1-2 TRBV6-1 TGTGCCAGCAGTGAAACCCTCGGGGCGATCAACTATGGCTACACCTTC CASSETLGAINYGYTF
NA TRBD1 TRBJ2-7 TRBV5-4 TGTGCCAGCAGCTTGGATCCGGGACAGGGGAGCGAGCAGTACTTC CASSLDPGQGSEQYF
few NA TRBJ2-1 TRBV19 TGTGCCAGTAGTATAGGTTTCCGACAAGCGAATGAGCAGTTCTTC CASSIGFRQANEQFF
NA NA TRBJ2-7 TRBV5-5 TGTGCCAGCGAAGCTTCCATCGGGGGGCCCTACGAGCAGTACTTC CASEASIGGPYEQYF
few NA TRBJ2-3 TRBV12-3/TRBV12-4 TGTGCCAGCAGTTTAGGGGTTCCCTTTGGACGTACGCAGTATTTT CASSLGVPFGRTQYF
NA NA TRBJ1-1 TRBV20-1 TGCAGTGTAACCGCTTTGAACACTGAAGCTTTCTTT CSVTALNTEAFF
few TRBD2 TRBJ2-1 TRBV27 TGTGCCAGCAGTTTAGGTAGCGGGAGAGAGCAGTTCTTC CASSLGSGREQFF
few NA TRBJ2-1 TRBV7-9 TGTGCCAGCAGCATCCAAAACGGCTACAATGAGCAGTTCTTC CASSIQNGYNEQFF
NA NA TRBJ2-2 TRBV7-8 TGTGCCAGCAGCTTAGGCGGTCAGGTGCGCGGGGAGCTGTTTTTT CASSLGGQVRGELFF
few NA TRBJ1-5 TRBV3-1 TGTGCCAGCAGCCAAGGGGTGGCTAACAATCAGCCCCAGCATTTT CASSQGVANNQPQHF
NA TRBD1 TRBJ2-7 TRBV16 TGTGCCAGCACCCCGGACAGGGCGGACGAGCAGTACTTC CASTPDRADEQYF
many NA TRBJ2-3 TRBV12-3/TRBV12-4 TGTGCCAGCAGTCGCACCACAGATACGCAGTATTTT CASSRTTDTQYF
few NA TRBJ2-1 TRBV7-3 TGTGCCAGCAGCTTAGAGGGGATCATTACTGGGAATGAGCAGTTCTTC CASSLEGIITGNEQFF
few TRBD2 TRBJ2-7 TRBV15 TGTGCCACCAGCAGAGATAGCGGCGGGAGTAGATACGAGCAGTACTTC CATSRDSGGSRYEQYF
NA TRBD1 TRBJ1-1 TRBV12-3/TRBV12-4 TGTGCCAGCAATCCCCGGACAGGGGTGAACACTGAAGCTTTCTTT CASNPRTGVNTEAFF
NA NA TRBJ2-1 TRBV30 TGTGCCTGGAAGAATCGACATGAGCAGTTCTTC CAWKNRHEQFF
NA TRBD2 TRBJ2-1 TRBV2 TGTGCCAGCAGCCAGCGGGGGTACAATGAGCAGTTCTTC CASSQRGYNEQFF
many NA TRBJ1-5 TRBV12-3/TRBV12-4 TGTGCCAGCAGTTTAAGGGATAATCAGCCCCAGCATTTT CASSLRDNQPQHF
NA TRBD1 TRBJ2-5 TRBV20-1 TGCAGTGCTAGCACTCTCGACAGGGGGCACGTCCCAGAGACCCAGTACTTC CSASTLDRGHVPETQYF
NA NA TRBJ2-1 TRBV12-5 TGTGCTAGTGGTTTGTCGGCAGGAACGAGTGGGTTCTTC CASGLSAGTSGFF
NA TRBD2 TRBJ2-7 TRBV6-2/TRBV6-3 TGTGCCAGCAGTTACCGGACGACTAGCCCTAACTACGAGCAGTACTTC CASSYRTTSPNYEQYF
few TRBD2 TRBJ2-2 TRBV12-3/TRBV12-4 TGTGCCAGCAGTTTGAAGGGGACTAGCGTTACCGGGGAGCTGTTTTTT CASSLKGTSVTGELFF
NA NA TRBJ1-6 TRBV15 TGTGCCACCAGCAGAGATTTTGCTAATTCACCCCTCCACTTT CATSRDFANSPLHF
NA NA TRBJ2-2 TRBV3-1 TGTGCCAGCAGCCAATTTCAAAACACCGGGGAGCTGTTTTTT CASSQFQNTGELFF
few NA TRBJ2-7 TRBV7-9 TGTGCCAGCAGCCCCGGGCGGGCCCCCTACGAGCAGTACTTC CASSPGRAPYEQYF
few NA TRBJ1-5 TRBV12-3/TRBV12-4 TGTGCCAGCAGTCCGTGGGGGGGGAATCAGCCCCAGCATTTT CASSPWGGNQPQHF
NA NA TRBJ2-3 TRBV7-6 TGTGCCAGCAGCCACCCCGGGCTAGATACGCAGTATTTT CASSHPGLDTQYF
NA TRBD1 TRBJ2-2 TRBV6-1 TGTGCCAGCAGTGAAGCGCGGGGACAGGGAAACACCGGGGAGCTGTTTTTT CASSEARGQGNTGELFF
NA TRBD2 TRBJ2-4 TRBV4-3 TGCGCCAGCAGCCAGGCGGGGGGGACAGCCGTAGCCAAAAACATTCAGTACTTC CASSQAGGTAVAKNIQYF
NA TRBD2 TRBJ2-1 TRBV5-1 TGCGCCAGCAGGATCGAGACTAGCGTTAGAGAGCAGTTCTTC CASRIETSVREQFF
NA NA TRBJ1-2 TRBV19 TGTGCCAGTAGTTGGCCCGAGGGGCCGATATCCTACACCTTC CASSWPEGPISYTF